The source of this TCR beta chain is a study of T cells expressing NK-cell markers (dated by TCRdb to 2018 to 2021). Regarding the research as a whole: In sorted CD3+CD56+NKG2C+, CD3+CD56+NKG2C- and CD3+CD56-NKG2C+ T-cell subsets from several donors, TCR beta-chain repertoires were profiled. The study sequenced eight donors, all healthy volunteers chosen at random: three men and five women. Sequencing of the libraries produced 2 x 150 bp reads on Illumina HiSeq 2000/2500, MiSeq or NextSeq. Among the eight sequenced donors, only one was HCMV-seronegative, while the other seven were HCMV-seropositive. General study outcomes and caveats: Those dominant clonotypes were again the most abundant among CD3+CD56-NKG2C+ cells in a few donors, at about 28.3-65%. For several donors, the dominant CD3+CD56+NKG2C+ clonotypes were among the top 10 CD8+ clonotypes and accounted for about 1.0-7.5% of CD8+ T cells. It remained unclear whether the expanded NKG2C-expressing T cell clones were specific for HCMV antigens.

To determine HCMV serostatus, a commercial ELISA kit was used to detect HCMV-specific IgG in serum. Peripheral blood mononuclear cells were isolated from blood by Ficoll density gradient centrifugation. TCRdb shows the sequencer as Illumina HiSeq 2000. 5'RACE template switching, by which a universal primer site and unique molecular identifiers were added, was used to make TCR beta cDNA libraries. Priming for cDNA synthesis came from the TCR beta constant segment, and two successive PCR amplification steps followed. The paper's processing steps were these. MIGEC handled demultiplexing of the reads and grouping by UMI, while MiTCR was used to assemble and quantify clonotypes. To remove erroneous sequences, TCR cDNA sequences were retained only when supported by two or more reads. The tcR package was used for downstream repertoire analysis, and clonotypes were matched across fractions by CDR3 nucleotide sequence plus V segment. Antigen specificity was annotated against VDJdb with VDJmatch, allowing one amino acid substitution in CDR3. Reads reprocessed by TCRdb are summarized as one entry per CDR3 protein sequence, and DNA is absent. It is TCRdb's table, rather than the study itself, that gives the V and J calls and clone size. The sample table on file contains about 150,000 distinct CDR3 sequences. Of the sample, 37% falls within the top ten clones.

CDR3 length: 12 amino acids, cysteine to phenylalanine. Only the protein is available. A remark on this clonotype: Its cognate antigen has yet to be identified.

This clonotype was sampled from a woman aged 45-60 years in good health. Donor details come from another sample of the same person, matched by shared clones. The V and J genes are TRBV12-3 or TRBV12-4 and TRBJ2-2; lacking DNA, the TRBD2 call made by TCRdb goes unchecked. The material sequenced was blood T cells: a sorted CD56 or NKG2C T cell subset, CD4+ or CD8+ T cells, or bulk PBMC T cells (not recorded which). The CDR3 protein: CASSSRVGELFF.